One sample yielded the 8 T cell receptor beta chains listed below, sequenced in a study of cytotoxic CD8 clonotypes in ibrutinib-treated CLL. Here immunoSEQ multiplex PCR was the method, and the copy in TCRdb shows in-frame clones only, minus some. The data show around 97,000 clones, with 78% seen just once and around 30% held by the top ten. The specimen was PBMCs, collected after 12 months of ibrutinib treatment. These receptors came from a human donor with chronic lymphocytic leukemia.

The J gene is TRBJ1-4, the V gene TRBV9; TRBD1 aligns across 10 bases. The germline gives CDR1 SGDLS, CDR2 YYNGEE. The CDR3 loop spans 14 amino acids. V was clipped by 4 bases and J by 8 bases; unmatched bases: 5. CDR3 in amino acids: CASSPGTGVEKLFF. CDR3 coding DNA: TGTGCCAGCAGCCCCGGGACAGGGGTAGAAAAACTGTTTTTT.

This chain uses TRBV5-6 with TRBJ1-6; tentative D call: TRBD1 (5 bases). Germline CDR1 and CDR2: SGHDT and YYEEEE. The CDR3 sequence is 14 residues long. Trimming took 0 bases from V and 7 from J, leaving 8 bases between them. Written as DNA, the CDR3 is TGTGCCAGCAGCTTGGGTGACAGAAATTCACCCCTCCACTTT. Protein sequence: CASSLGDRNSPLHF.

The rearrangement uses TRBV15 and TRBJ2-3, with 7 nucleotides matching TRBD1. After removal of 0 bases from V and 6 bases from J, the junction contained 9 bases not matched to a gene. Germline V gene data show CDR1 as LNHNV and CDR2 as YYDKDF (reference sequence). CDR3 size: 16 residues. The CDR3 sequence: CATSRDPGQKGDTQYF. In nucleotides, the CDR3 is TGTGCCACCAGCAGAGACCCGGGACAGAAGGGGGATACGCAGTATTTT.

The rearrangement uses TRBV13 and TRBJ2-2, with 10 bases fitting TRBD2. The CDR3 runs 18 residues. The junction had 11 bases not matched to a gene; V was cut back by 7 bases and J by 0 bases. From germline, CDR1 is PRHDT and CDR2 FYEKMQ (reference sequence). CDR3 DNA: TGTGCCAGCACCAAAAGGCTAGCGGGGGAAGCGAACACCGGGGAGCTGTTTTTT. Translating it yields CASTKRLAGEANTGELFF. Drawing the rest from reference TRBV13 and TRBJ2-2, the complete variable domain is AAGVIQSPRHLIKEKRETATLKCYPIPRHDTVYWYQQGPGQDPQFLISFYEKMQSDKGSIPDRFSAQQFSDYHSELNMSSLELGDSALYFCASTKRLAGEANTGELFFGEGSRLTVL.

V and J are TRBV5-1 and TRBJ2-3, with 13 bases fitting TRBD2. Germline V gives CDR1 SGHRS, CDR2 YFSETQ. The CDR3 covers 17 residues. V trimming: 4 bases; J trimming: 0 bases; junction bases outside the gene matches: 5. CDR3 protein: CASSPGLAGFSTDTQYF. The CDR3 DNA reads as TGCGCCAGCAGCCCGGGACTAGCGGGGTTTAGCACAGATACGCAGTATTTT.

The J gene is TRBJ1-2, the V gene TRBV6-5, with no clear D. V lost 9 bases, J lost 10 bases, and 15 bases lay in between. The germline CDR1 and CDR2 sequences are MNHEY and SVGAGI. The CDR3 sequence is 11 residues long. In DNA, the CDR3 is TGTGCCAGTGAAGACACCACACACTACACCTTC. It specifies CASEDTTHYTF.

The chain carries TRBV4-1 and TRBJ2-1; D is possibly TRBD2 (5 bases). V was cut by 0 bases and J by 9 bases, with 15 bases left in between. This CDR3 comprises 15 residues. Germline CDR1 and CDR2: MGHRA and YSYEKL. The CDR3 sequence is CASSQEFPSRSEQFF. In DNA form, the CDR3 reads TGCGCCAGCAGCCAAGAGTTCCCTAGCAGGAGTGAGCAGTTCTTC.

A few counts support this clone. The chain joins TRBV27 to TRBJ2-7; no firm D call. CDR3 length: 15 residues. The germline V gene has CDR1 MNHEY and CDR2 SMNVEV (reference sequence). The V gene lost 3 bases and the J gene lost 6 bases, with 18 bases spanning the gap. CDR3 residues: CASSFRGHPNSEQYF. The CDR3 region has the DNA TGTGCCAGCAGTTTCCGAGGCCATCCCAACTCCGAGCAGTACTTC.